This T cell receptor (beta chain) stems from a study of T-cell memory formation after mild COVID-19. For the study at large: TCR clusters showed largely donor specificity. Points from the study as a whole: Later expanders leaned CD4+, whereas day 15 to 85 contracting clones were balanced CD4/CD8.

TCRdb processed the 5' RACE reads anew with MiXCR; each CDR3 protein has one entry. The sample shows 300,000 to 400,000 distinct CDR3 sequences, 13% to 15% of them seen only once. About this clonotype itself: The antigen is undetermined.

Per the germline V gene, CDR1 is MNHEY and CDR2 is SVGAGI. The CDR3 runs to 17 residues. The sequenced sample consisted of PBMCs or a T cell subset sorted from them (not recorded which). The chain uses TRBV6-5 and TRBJ1-6, with 7 positions matching TRBD1. The source of this sequence is a young man who had mild COVID-19 (a few samples of this study predate the infection). Cell type and time point are not known. CDR3 DNA sequence: TGTCCCAAGTCCGGGACAGATATGGCTGTAACTAATTCACCCCTCCACTTT. This gives the protein CPKSGTDMAVTNSPLHF.